One sample yielded the 7 T cell receptor beta chains listed below, sequenced in a study of Graves' ophthalmopathy and Graves' hyperthyroidism. Amplified TCR beta CDR3 regions were obtained using RNA transcripts as template. Following a first-round RT-PCR that used HTBI primers, a second-round multiplex PCR was carried out. TCRdb re-called the multiplex PCR reads through MiXCR, storing one row per CDR3 protein. The profile shows 600,000 to 700,000 distinct CDR3 sequences, just over 40% of them singletons. The sequenced material came from peripheral blood. The receptors shown here come from an adult man with Graves' ophthalmopathy.

J is TRBJ2-5 and V is TRBV7-9; 11 bases are a match to TRBD2. The CDR3 runs 15 residues. Germline values: CDR1 SEHNR, CDR2 FQNEAQ (reference sequence). Unmatched junction bases numbered 12, after V lost 4 bases and J lost 11 bases. The CDR3 DNA sequence: TGTGCCAGCAGCTCTAGCGGGGGGACGGGAGATACGCAGTACTTC. This encodes CASSSSGGTGDTQYF.

This clonotype was counted ten times or more. The genes are TRBV6-5 and TRBJ1-6, with TRBD1 matching 7 bases. CDR1 MNHEY and CDR2 SVGAGI come from the germline V gene. V dropped 2 bases and J dropped 7; count of bases not matched to a gene: 2. This CDR3 is 14 amino acids long. The CDR3 reads CASSYRGQNSPLHF. The CDR3 nucleotides read TGTGCCAGCAGTTACAGGGGGCAGAATTCACCCCTCCACTTT.

As for this clonotype: This CDR3 fails to terminate in the conserved phenylalanine or tryptophan, so it likely reflects a read error. The chain uses TRBV7-9 and TRBJ2-7; 7 nucleotides match TRBD2. This CDR3 is 15 amino acids long. Trimming cost V 4 bases and J 5 bases; bases outside gene matches: 11. CDR1 and CDR2 (germline): SEHNR, FQNEAQ (reference sequence). In DNA, the CDR3 is TGTGCCAGCAGCTCGCGGACGAGCGGGACTAACGAGCAGTACCTC. Its translation: CASSSRTSGTNEQYL.

The V call is TRBV19, the J call TRBJ1-4, with D unclear. The germline CDR1 and CDR2 sequences are LNHDA and SQIVND (reference sequence). Deletions cut 10 bases from V and 10 bases from J, with 13 bases between. The CDR3 length is 11 residues. The CDR3 region is CATGQGGKLFF. The CDR3 coding sequence is TGTGCCACCGGTCAAGGCGGAAAACTGTTTTTT.

In its sample, this clonotype was seen a few times. The chain has TRBV4-1 and TRBJ2-7; D gene uncertain. Germline CDR1 reads MGHRA; CDR2 reads YSYEKL. The CDR3 sequence is 15 residues long. With 1 base removed from V and 3 bases from J, the gap between germline ends came to 13 bases. CDR3 protein: CASSQVEVRSYEQYF. The CDR3 bases are TGCGCCAGCAGCCAAGTAGAGGTCAGGAGCTACGAGCAGTACTTC.

Ten or more counts support this clonotype. The rearrangement joins TRBV14 to TRBJ2-5, with no clear D. Per germline, CDR1 SGHDN and CDR2 FVKESK. The CDR3 is 14 amino acids. The V and J ends lost 1 base and 7 bases respectively, with 13 bases between them. Here the CDR3 DNA reads TGTGCCAGCAGCCAAGTGGTAGGGCGGAGGACCCAGTACTTC. It codes for CASSQVVGRRTQYF.

This clonotype has just a few counts. The V call is TRBV20-1, the J call TRBJ2-2, with 10 bases fitting TRBD1. Trimming at V came to 0 bases and at J to 5 bases, leaving 3 bases not matched to a gene. The CDR3 consists of 15 residues. The germline V gene encodes CDR1 DFQATT and CDR2 SNEGSKA (reference sequence). The CDR3 spells CSARDGTGVTGELFF. The CDR3 nucleotides read TGCAGTGCTAGAGATGGGACAGGGGTTACCGGGGAGCTGTTTTTT.